Following are 30 T cell receptor beta chains from one sample sequenced in a study of blood T cells in healthy people across ages. With a J-beta primer mix and a sample-barcoded 5' primer, a second PCR ran roughly 6 to 11 cycles. MiXCR, applied by TCRdb to the 5' RACE reads, yields one record per CDR3 protein. The table has 780,000 or so distinct CDR3 sequences, approximately 60% seen once. The sequencing input was blood. Source of these receptors: a man between 40 and 49 years old in good health.

This clonotype has a count of ten or more. This chain joins TRBV27 and TRBJ2-7; no clear D. Trimming pared 3 bases from V and 6 bases from J, leaving 12 bases between. The CDR3 length is 13 residues. CDR1 MNHEY and CDR2 SMNVEV come from the germline V gene (reference sequence). For the CDR3, the DNA is TGTGCCAGCAGTTTCGGGTATGGATTCGAGCAGTACTTC. Its translation: CASSFGYGFEQYF.

This clonotype occurred once. Mismatch with germline at one junction end may stem from a read error. V and J are TRBV4-1 and TRBJ1-1; a possible D gene is TRBD1 (6 bases). Germline CDR1 reads MGHRA; CDR2 reads YSYEKL. The CDR3 is 15 amino acids. The CDR3 DNA follows: TGCGCCAGCAGCCAAGATCAGCAGGGGAGAACTGGAGCTTTCTTT. Translation gives CASSQDQQGRTGAFF.

This chain connects TRBV24-1 to TRBJ1-2; D is undetermined. V lost 9 bases and J lost 8, with 12 bases in between. The germline V gene has CDR1 KGHDR and CDR2 SFDVKD. This CDR3 has 11 amino acids. The CDR3 nucleotides are TGTGCCACCTGGGAAGCTGGCGGCTACACCTTC. This translates into CATWEAGGYTF.

V usage is TRBV28 and J usage is TRBJ1-1; 10 nucleotides match TRBD1. This CDR3 comprises 16 residues. With V trimmed by 2 bases and J by 2 bases, 5 bases remained unmatched. Germline-derived CDR1 and CDR2 are MDHEN and SYDVKM. The DNA for the CDR3 is TGTGCCAGCAGTTTACTCAGGACAGGGGGAAACACTGAAGCTTTCTTT. The encoded protein is CASSLLRTGGNTEAFF.

This clonotype was counted ten times or more. This chain uses TRBV20-1 with TRBJ1-2; 8 bases agree with TRBD1. J was trimmed by 4 bases and V by 6 bases; bases with no gene match: 7. Germline V lookup: CDR1 DFQATT, CDR2 SNEGSKA (reference sequence). This CDR3 contains 13 residues. This CDR3 reads CSAPRTGTYGYTF. The CDR3, as DNA: TGCAGTGCCCCAAGGACAGGGACCTATGGCTACACCTTC.

This clonotype has more than one count but fewer than ten. The rearrangement joins TRBV7-8 to TRBJ1-1; D ambiguous. Trimming removed 2 bases from V and 6 bases from J, with 4 bases in between. Germline CDR1 is SGHVS and CDR2 is FQNEAQ. The CDR3 has 11 residues. The CDR3 coding sequence is TGTGCCAGCAGCTTACGGGCTGAAGCTTTCTTT. As protein: CASSLRAEAFF.

This clonotype was counted only a few times. The chain joins TRBV4-2 to TRBJ2-1, with no clear D. The V gene lost 2 bases and the J gene lost 8 bases, with 16 bases spanning the gap. Germline V gives CDR1 LGHNA, CDR2 YNFKEQ. This CDR3 region has 15 residues. CDR3 nucleotides: TGTGCCAGCAGCCAATCCGGACCTCGGGCTGATGAGCAGTTCTTC. It translates to CASSQSGPRADEQFF.

The rearrangement links TRBV2 to TRBJ1-2; D gene uncertain. Trimming cost V 1 base and J 3 bases, with 6 bases left between them. Germline CDR1 is SNHLY and CDR2 is FYNNEI. The CDR3 extends over 13 amino acids. The CDR3 loop reads CASSEGDDYGYTF. The CDR3 nucleotides are TGTGCCAGCAGTGAAGGGGATGACTATGGCTACACCTTC. Full variable domain (remainder filled in from reference TRBV2 and TRBJ1-2): EPEVTQTPSHQVTQMGQEVILRCVPISNHLYFYWYRQILGQKVEFLVSFYNNEISEKSEIFDDQFSVERPDGSNFTLKIRSTKLEDSAMYFCASSEGDDYGYTFGSGTRLTVV.

The chain joins TRBV4-3 to TRBJ2-7; 8 bases match TRBD1. The V segment lost 8 bases and the J segment 3 bases; nucleotides outside the gene matches: 6. Germline assignment: CDR1 LGHNA and CDR2 YSLEER. CDR3 length: 13 amino acids. The CDR3 here is CASGARGLYEQYF. CDR3 sequence (DNA): TGCGCCAGCGGTGCCAGGGGGCTCTACGAGCAGTACTTC.

The chain combines TRBV4-3 with TRBJ2-1; D call uncertain. Per germline, CDR1 LGHNA and CDR2 YSLEER. V lost 4 bases and J lost 4, with 11 bases in between. This CDR3 comprises 14 residues. The CDR3 reads CASSPLPEYNEQFF. DNA for the CDR3: TGCGCCAGCAGCCCCCTACCCGAATACAATGAGCAGTTCTTC.

The chain couples TRBV28 to TRBJ2-6, with no clear D. The V end was cut by 7 bases, the J end by 0 bases, with 10 bases between. The CDR3 extends over 15 amino acids. The germline gives CDR1 MDHEN, CDR2 SYDVKM. CDR3: CASNPSGSGANVLTF. CDR3 nucleotide sequence: TGTGCCAGCAACCCAAGTGGCTCTGGGGCCAACGTCCTGACTTTC.

The chain joins TRBV29-1 to TRBJ1-1; the D is unclear. The CDR3 is 13 residues long. Trimming left V 4 bases short and J 3 bases short, with 12 bases between. In germline, CDR1 is SQVTM, CDR2 ANQGSEA. In nucleotides, the CDR3 is TGCAGCGTTGCTCAAACGCCGGACACTGAAGCTTTCTTT. The encoded protein is CSVAQTPDTEAFF.

V is TRBV4-3 and J is TRBJ1-2, with D hard to call. Germline V gene data show CDR1 as LGHNA and CDR2 as YSLEER. Trimming took off 0 bases at V and 0 bases at J, with 11 bases between the two ends. The CDR3 spans 16 residues. The CDR3 nucleotides read TGCGCCAGCAGCCAAGATGGTACAGTATCTAACTATGGCTACACCTTC. Its protein is CASSQDGTVSNYGYTF.

This chain links TRBV7-2 with TRBJ2-7; 11 bases map to TRBD2. The DNA matches TRBJ2-5 better at its end, which makes the J call doubtful. There are 15 residues in the CDR3. Germline CDR1 is SGHTA and CDR2 is FQGNSA. The CDR3 spells CASSVSGGAGETQYF. The CDR3 nucleotides are TGTGCCAGCAGCGTTAGCGGGGGGGCCGGGGAGACCCAGTACTTC.

This clonotype was detected only a few times. V and J are TRBV27 and TRBJ2-3, with D hard to call. Per germline, CDR1 MNHEY and CDR2 SMNVEV (reference sequence). Trimming pared 2 bases from V and 2 bases from J, leaving 11 bases between. The CDR3 covers 15 residues. This CDR3 is CASSLTAYSTDTQYF. Here the CDR3 DNA reads TGTGCCAGCAGTTTAACCGCTTATTCCACAGATACGCAGTATTTT.

The chain recombines TRBV7-2 with TRBJ2-7; no clear D. The CDR3 is 11 residues long. Germline V lookup: CDR1 SGHTA, CDR2 FQGNSA. The V and J ends lost 3 bases and 7 bases respectively, with 7 bases between them. The CDR3 coding sequence is TGTGCCAGCAGCTTCCTACAAGAGCAGTACTTC. Its translation is CASSFLQEQYF.

As DNA, the CDR3 is TGTGCCTGGAGTGGGGCAGACCAAATGAACACTGAAGCTTTCTTT. It yields the protein CAWSGADQMNTEAFF. The chain employs TRBV30 and TRBJ1-1; D not certain. The CDR3 runs 15 residues. Trimming stripped 1 base from V and 0 bases from J, with 12 bases between. CDR1 GTSNPN and CDR2 SVGIG come from the germline V gene (reference sequence).

The chain uses TRBV4-1 and TRBJ2-7, with D tentatively TRBD1 (7 bases). This CDR3 has 16 residues. The V end lost 0 bases, the J end lost 2 bases, and 14 bases lay between the germline ends. Germline V lookup: CDR1 MGHRA, CDR2 YSYEKL. The CDR3 spells CASSQEVQGGAYEQYF. The CDR3 bases are TGCGCCAGCAGCCAAGAGGTCCAGGGGGGAGCCTACGAGCAGTACTTC.

The chain joins TRBV7-2 to TRBJ2-5; 7 bases fit TRBD1. Per the germline V gene, CDR1 is SGHTA and CDR2 is FQGNSA. The junction had 7 bases not matched to a gene; V was cut back by 4 bases and J by 5 bases. This CDR3 comprises 14 residues. The CDR3 reads CASSSTGLWETQYF. DNA of the CDR3: TGTGCCAGCAGCTCGACAGGGTTGTGGGAGACCCAGTACTTC.

This clonotype was counted a few times. This chain connects TRBV19 to TRBJ2-7; TRBD2 agrees at 10 bases. Germline lookup yields CDR1 LNHDA and CDR2 SQIVND (reference sequence). V was clipped by 7 bases and J by 2 bases; unmatched bases: 8. CDR3 length: 15 amino acids. The CDR3 region has the DNA TGTGCCAGTAACCCCACGACTAGCGGGCCCTACGAGCAGTACTTC. This translates into CASNPTTSGPYEQYF.

The V call is TRBV20-1, the J call TRBJ1-4; D is uncertain. Germline CDR1 reads DFQATT; CDR2 reads SNEGSKA (reference sequence). The CDR3 loop spans 13 amino acids. Deletions cut 2 bases from V and 10 bases from J, with 14 bases between. CDR3 nucleotide sequence: TGCAGTGCTAGACGTGGGAGGGATGGAAAACTGTTTTTT. It yields the protein CSARRGRDGKLFF.

This clonotype showed up just a few times. The chain recombines TRBV12-3 or TRBV12-4 with TRBJ2-1; tentatively, D is TRBD2 (5 bases). The germline V and J ends were trimmed by 3 bases and 14 bases, with 17 bases remaining between them. This CDR3 spans 13 amino acids. CDR3 coding DNA: TGTGCCAGCAGTTTGAACTGGTTAAGCGGTGAGTTCTTC. This sequence encodes CASSLNWLSGEFF.

V gene TRBV5-1 combines with J gene TRBJ2-7; D tentatively fits TRBD1 or TRBD2 (5 bases each). Germline V gene lookup returns CDR1 SGHRS and CDR2 YFSETQ. This CDR3 comprises 16 residues. Trimming pared 0 bases from V and 3 bases from J, leaving 16 bases between. The CDR3 is CASSLEGRRGFYEQYF. Here the CDR3 DNA reads TGCGCCAGCAGCTTGGAGGGTCGCCGGGGCTTCTACGAGCAGTACTTC.

The gene calls are TRBV3-1 and TRBJ2-7; D possibly corresponds to TRBD1 (5 bases). Germline V gene data show CDR1 as LGHDT and CDR2 as YNNKEL (reference sequence). V lost 1 base to trimming and J lost 0 bases, with 10 bases between them. The CDR3 has 15 residues. CDR3: CASSQGSQGSYEQYF. The CDR3 DNA reads TGTGCCAGCAGCCAAGGGTCTCAGGGCTCCTACGAGCAGTACTTC.

The chain links TRBV29-1 to TRBJ2-7, with D possibly being TRBD2 (5 bases). Germline values: CDR1 SQVTM, CDR2 ANQGSEA. CDR3 length: 15 residues. The ends were cut back, 2 bases at V and 3 bases at J, with 17 bases in the middle. The CDR3 DNA reads TGCAGCGTTGAATCCCTAAGGACGGGAAACTACGAGCAGTACTTC. As protein: CSVESLRTGNYEQYF.

This clonotype was found a few times. The gene calls are TRBV7-9 and TRBJ1-3; D is perhaps TRBD1 (6 bases). CDR1 and CDR2 (germline): SEHNR, FQNEAQ (reference sequence). There are 16 residues in the CDR3. The V and J ends lost 4 bases and 7 bases respectively, with 20 bases between them. The CDR3 here is CASSSRGGPKVNTIYF. Written as DNA, the CDR3 is TGTGCCAGCAGCTCCAGGGGAGGGCCGAAGGTTAACACCATATATTTT.

The chain carries TRBV3-1 and TRBJ2-7, with D possibly TRBD1 on 6 matching bases. Between the trimmed V and J ends, which lost 4 bases and 6 bases, there was a span of 16 bases. Germline-derived CDR1 and CDR2 are LGHDT and YNNKEL (reference sequence). The CDR3 runs to 14 residues. CDR3 sequence reads: CASSPTPGASEQYF. CDR3 coding DNA: TGTGCCAGCAGCCCTACGCCAGGGGCAAGCGAGCAGTACTTC.

The V and J genes are TRBV9 and TRBJ2-6; 7 nucleotides match TRBD1. The CDR3 totals 16 residues. Trimming at V came to 3 bases and at J to 0 bases, leaving 3 bases not matched to a gene. Germline-derived CDR1 and CDR2 are SGDLS and YYNGEE. This CDR3 is CASSATGSSGANVLTF. CDR3 bases: TGTGCCAGCAGCGCGACAGGGAGCTCTGGGGCCAACGTCCTGACTTTC.

The chain recombines TRBV7-2 with TRBJ2-5; 8 bases line up with TRBD2. Germline V lookup: CDR1 SGHTA, CDR2 FQGNSA. With V trimmed by 2 bases and J by 11 bases, 22 bases remained unmatched. The CDR3 spans 18 residues. CDR3 in amino acids: CASSLWDIGAGAGNEQYF. For the CDR3, the DNA is TGTGCCAGCAGCTTATGGGATATTGGAGCGGGAGCAGGAAATGAGCAGTACTTC.

V is TRBV20-1 and J is TRBJ2-5; D ambiguous. CDR1 and CDR2 (germline): DFQATT, SNEGSKA (reference sequence). This CDR3 spans 13 amino acids. Trimming left V 5 bases short and J 0 bases short, with 10 bases between. This chain's CDR3 is CSARPPDQETQYF. Here the CDR3 DNA reads TGCAGTGCTCGCCCGCCGGACCAAGAGACCCAGTACTTC.